The following is a TCR beta chain sequence with its context. Its target is unknown. The entry originates in a study of cytomegalovirus exposure and HLA in healthy donors. General observations from the study: Immune exposure information comprised only CMV serostatus.

Losses at the gene ends were 5 bases for V and 6 bases for J; bases not matched to a gene: 11. The CDR3 is 16 residues long. Germline V lookup: CDR1 MDHEN, CDR2 SYDVKM. PCR used 60 Vbeta primers and 13 Jbeta primers. TCRdb keeps only in-frame clones here, not all; method: immunoSEQ multiplex PCR. Its table records some 110,000 clones. This clonotype was obtained from a man aged 35-49 years in good health and CMV-seropositive. The V and J genes are TRBV28 and TRBJ1-5, with 9 positions matching TRBD1. The specimen was PBMCs. CDR3 nucleotides: TGTGCCAGCAGTCAGGGACAGGGCTTGGAGGGTCAGCCCCAGCATTTT. It specifies CASSQGQGLEGQPQHF.